This T cell receptor (beta chain) was documented in a study of cytomegalovirus exposure and HLA in healthy donors. In the study overall: Most genotyped donors, approximately 81% of around 370, had Caucasian-associated genetic ancestry. Whole-study results and caveats: As was reported, the HLA-A and HLA-B alleles of most subjects were accurately predicted from TCR beta sequences. The authors later found most CMV-associated TCR beta chains appeared HLA-restricted.

PCR used 60 Vbeta primers and 13 Jbeta primers. The repertoire was sequenced with immunoSEQ multiplex PCR; TCRdb's copy has only in-frame clones and lacks some. Among about 150,000 clones listed, 80% to 85% were seen once. Concerning this clone itself: The antigen is not known.

The TCR was taken from a woman aged 45-60 years in good health and CMV-seropositive. The material sequenced was PBMCs.

Written as DNA, the CDR3 is TGCGCCAGCAGCTTAGGCGGTTCGGATGAGCAGTTCTTC. Translated, it gives CASSLGGSDEQFF. V gene TRBV5-1 combines with J gene TRBJ2-1, with D hard to call. V was cut by 2 bases and J by 8 bases, with 11 bases left in between. CDR3 length equals 13 residues. Per germline, CDR1 SGHRS and CDR2 YFSETQ.